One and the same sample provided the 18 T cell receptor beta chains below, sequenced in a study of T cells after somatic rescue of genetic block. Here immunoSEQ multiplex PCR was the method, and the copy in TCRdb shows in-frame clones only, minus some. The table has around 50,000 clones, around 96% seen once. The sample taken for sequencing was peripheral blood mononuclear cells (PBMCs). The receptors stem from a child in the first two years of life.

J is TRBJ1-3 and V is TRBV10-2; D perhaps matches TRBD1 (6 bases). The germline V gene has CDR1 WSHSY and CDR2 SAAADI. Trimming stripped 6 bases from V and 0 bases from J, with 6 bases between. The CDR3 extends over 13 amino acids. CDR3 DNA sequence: TGCGCCAGCAGGGACAGCTCTGGAAACACCATATATTTT. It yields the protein CASRDSSGNTIYF.

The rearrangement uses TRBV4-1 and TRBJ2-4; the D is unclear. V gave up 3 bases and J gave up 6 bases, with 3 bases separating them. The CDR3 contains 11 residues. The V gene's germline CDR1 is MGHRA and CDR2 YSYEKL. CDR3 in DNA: TGCGCCAGCAGCCAGGGAAACATTCAGTACTTC. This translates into CASSQGNIQYF.

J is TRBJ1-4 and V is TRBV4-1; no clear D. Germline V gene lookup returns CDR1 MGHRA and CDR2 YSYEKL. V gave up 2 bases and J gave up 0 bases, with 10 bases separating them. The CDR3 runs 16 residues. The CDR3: CASSQRFGSTNEKLFF. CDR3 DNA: TGCGCCAGCAGCCAAAGGTTCGGATCAACTAATGAAAAACTGTTTTTT.

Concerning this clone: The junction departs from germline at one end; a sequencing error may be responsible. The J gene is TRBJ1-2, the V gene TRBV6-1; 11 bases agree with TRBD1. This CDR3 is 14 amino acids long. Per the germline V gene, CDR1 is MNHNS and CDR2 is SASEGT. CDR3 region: CASSGTGGGYGHTF. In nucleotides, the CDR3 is TGTGCCAGCAGTGGGACAGGGGGCGGCTATGGCCACACCTTC.

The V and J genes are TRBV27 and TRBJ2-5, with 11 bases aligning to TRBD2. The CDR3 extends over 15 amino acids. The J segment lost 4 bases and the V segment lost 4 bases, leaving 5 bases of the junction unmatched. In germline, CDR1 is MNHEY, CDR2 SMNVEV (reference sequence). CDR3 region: CASSYSGRDGETQYF. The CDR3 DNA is TGTGCCAGCAGTTATAGCGGGAGGGACGGAGAGACCCAGTACTTC.

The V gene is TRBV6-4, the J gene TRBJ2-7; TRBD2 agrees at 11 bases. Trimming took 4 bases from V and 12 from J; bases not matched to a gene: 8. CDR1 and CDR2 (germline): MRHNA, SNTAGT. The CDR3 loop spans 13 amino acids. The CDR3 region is CASSGLAGIGWYF. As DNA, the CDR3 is TGTGCCAGCAGTGGACTAGCGGGAATTGGGTGGTACTTC.

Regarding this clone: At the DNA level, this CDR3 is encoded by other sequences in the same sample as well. DNA for the CDR3: TGCGCCAGCAGCTTGGGGTACGAGCAGTACTTC. It specifies CASSLGYEQYF. V is TRBV5-1 and J is TRBJ2-7; D gene ambiguous. Germline V CDR1 and CDR2: SGHRS, YFSETQ. The V end was cut by 0 bases, the J end by 4 bases, with 2 bases between. The CDR3 is 11 residues long.

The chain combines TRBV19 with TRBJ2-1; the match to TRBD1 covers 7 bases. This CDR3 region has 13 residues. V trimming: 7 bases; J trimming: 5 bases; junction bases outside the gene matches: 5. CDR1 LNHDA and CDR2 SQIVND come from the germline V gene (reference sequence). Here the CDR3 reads CASTKTGDNEQFF. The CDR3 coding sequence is TGTGCCAGTACCAAAACAGGGGACAATGAGCAGTTCTTC.

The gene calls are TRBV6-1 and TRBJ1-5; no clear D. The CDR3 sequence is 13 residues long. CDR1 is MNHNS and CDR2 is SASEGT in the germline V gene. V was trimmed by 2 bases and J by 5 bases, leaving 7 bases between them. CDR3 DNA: TGTGCCAGCAGTGAATACGGGGATCAGCCCCAGCATTTT. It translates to CASSEYGDQPQHF.

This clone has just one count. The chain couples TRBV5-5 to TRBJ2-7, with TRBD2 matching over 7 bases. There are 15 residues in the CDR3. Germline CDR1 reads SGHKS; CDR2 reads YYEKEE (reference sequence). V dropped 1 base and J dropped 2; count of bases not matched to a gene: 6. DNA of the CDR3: TGTGCCAGCAGCTTGTCGATTAGCGGGCCCTACGAGCAGTACTTC. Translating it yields CASSLSISGPYEQYF.

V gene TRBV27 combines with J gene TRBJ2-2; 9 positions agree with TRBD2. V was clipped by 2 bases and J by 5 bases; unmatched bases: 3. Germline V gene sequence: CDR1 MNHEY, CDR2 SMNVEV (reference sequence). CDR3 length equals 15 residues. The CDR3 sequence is CASSLGAGGTGELFF. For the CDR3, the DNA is TGTGCCAGCAGTTTAGGGGCGGGAGGGACCGGGGAGCTGTTTTTT.

CDR3 region: CAISESIREKLFF. In DNA, the CDR3 is TGTGCCATCAGTGAGTCGATCCGGGAAAAACTGTTTTTT. This chain connects TRBV10-3 to TRBJ1-4; no clear D gene. V shed 0 bases and J shed 8 bases, with 7 bases lying between them. The CDR3 is 13 amino acids. Germline CDR1 and CDR2: ENHRY and SYGVKD.

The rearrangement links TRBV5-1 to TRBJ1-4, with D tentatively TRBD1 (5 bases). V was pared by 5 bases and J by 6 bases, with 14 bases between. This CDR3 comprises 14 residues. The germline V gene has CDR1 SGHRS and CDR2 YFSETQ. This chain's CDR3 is CASSWRGRDEKLFF. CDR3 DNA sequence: TGCGCCAGCAGTTGGAGGGGAAGGGATGAAAAACTGTTTTTT. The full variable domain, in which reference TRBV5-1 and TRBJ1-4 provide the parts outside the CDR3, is KAGVTQTPRYLIKTRGQQVTLSCSPISGHRSVSWYQQTPGQGLQFLFEYFSETQRNKGNFPGRFSGRQFSNSRSEMNVSTLELGDSALYLCASSWRGRDEKLFFGSGTQLSVL.

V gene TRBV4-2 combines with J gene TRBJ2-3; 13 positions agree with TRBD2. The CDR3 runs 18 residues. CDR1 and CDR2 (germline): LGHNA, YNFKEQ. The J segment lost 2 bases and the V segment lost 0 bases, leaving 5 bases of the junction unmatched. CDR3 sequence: CASSQDPGTSGVTDTQYF. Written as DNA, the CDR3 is TGTGCCAGCAGCCAAGATCCCGGGACTAGCGGGGTCACAGATACGCAGTATTTT.

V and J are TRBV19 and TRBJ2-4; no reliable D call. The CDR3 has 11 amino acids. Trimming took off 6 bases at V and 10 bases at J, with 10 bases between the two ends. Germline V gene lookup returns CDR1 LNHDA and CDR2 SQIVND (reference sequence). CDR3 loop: CASSRASIQYF. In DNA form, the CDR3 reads TGTGCCAGTAGCCGAGCCTCAATTCAGTACTTC.

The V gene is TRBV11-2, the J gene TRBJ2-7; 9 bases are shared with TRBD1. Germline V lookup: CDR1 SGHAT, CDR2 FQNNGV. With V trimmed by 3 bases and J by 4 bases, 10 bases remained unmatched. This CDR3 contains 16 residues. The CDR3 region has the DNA TGTGCCAGCAGCTTGGGTCTGGGACAGGGTATGTACGAGCAGTACTTC. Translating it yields CASSLGLGQGMYEQYF.

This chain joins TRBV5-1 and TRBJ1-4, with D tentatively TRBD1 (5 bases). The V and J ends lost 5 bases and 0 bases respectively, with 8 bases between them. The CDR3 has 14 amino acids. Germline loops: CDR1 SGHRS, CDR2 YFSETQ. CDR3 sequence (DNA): TGCGCCAGCAGGGACATTGCAACTAATGAAAAACTGTTTTTT. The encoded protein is CASRDIATNEKLFF.

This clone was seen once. CDR3 in amino acids: CASRLVYNEQFF. The CDR3 bases are TGTGCCAGCAGACTAGTTTACAATGAGCAGTTCTTC. The chain carries TRBV2 and TRBJ2-1; a possible D gene is TRBD2 (5 bases). Germline V CDR1 and CDR2: SNHLY, FYNNEI. The CDR3 length is 12 residues. V was shortened by 6 bases and J by 4 bases, with 7 bases between the two germline ends.